This entry features one TCR beta chain sequence. Its antigen is not known. Germline V CDR1 and CDR2: LNHDA, SQIVND (reference sequence). CDR3 length: 14 residues. V was shortened by 4 bases and J by 8 bases, with 15 bases between the two germline ends. The data were taken from a study of human T cells and chemical hapten exposure. Study details: Each patient's scalp received weekly diphenylcyclopropenone throughout the approximately 25-week study. It was small differences in pooled library volume that mainly caused per-sample TCR yields to vary. Study findings and constraints: Compared to controls, expanded TCRs made significantly more large clusters of similar CDR3s.

TCRdb re-derived calls from the RACE reads in MiXCR, one entry per CDR3 protein. The data contain over 130,000 distinct CDR3 sequences, 12% of them singletons. Time point: patch test 2, 6 weeks after DPC sensitization. The treatment: therapeutic diphenylcyclopropenone sensitization with weekly scalp DPC. Donation of samples came from alopecia patients who were 18 to 70 years old and suitable for DPC. This sequence joins TRBV19 and TRBJ2-4, with TRBD1 as a possible D gene (6 bases). Sequencing used whole blood, obtained in connection with sensitization to the hapten diphenylcyclopropenone (DPC). This receptor was obtained from a woman aged 45-59 years with alopecia areata. Some clones in this sample may be carry-over from other donors' samples. The CDR3 DNA reads as TGTGCCAGTAGTACTGCCGGGACATTAGACATTCAGTACTTC. This encodes CASSTAGTLDIQYF.